The TCR beta chain under discussion was sequenced for a study of T-cell memory formation after mild COVID-19. This clonotype was counted only a few times. What it recognizes is unknown. TCRdb processed the 5' RACE reads anew with MiXCR; each CDR3 protein has one entry. The data hold hundreds of thousands of distinct CDR3 sequences, with 15% observed a single time. J gave up 2 bases and V 3 bases, and 7 bases lay outside the gene matches. This CDR3 spans 16 amino acids. From germline, CDR1 is KGHSH and CDR2 LQKENI. Study observations and caveats: Whereas later expanders leaned CD4+, clones contracting day 15 to 85 showed a balanced CD4/CD8 makeup. Shrinking CD4+ clones were chiefly CM and EM; CD8+ ones were chiefly EMRA. Pre-infection memory contained some responding clones, which suggested that cross-reactive memory had joined.

This chain uses TRBV18 with TRBJ2-5, with TRBD2 matching 9 bases. The sample taken for sequencing was PBMCs or a T cell subset sorted from them (not recorded which). The sequence was collected from an adult woman who had mild COVID-19 (a few samples of this study predate the infection). Cell type and time point are not known. The CDR3 nucleotides read TGTGCCAGCTCACCTGGCCTAGCGGGGATTCAAGAGACCCAGTACTTC. Amino acid sequence: CASSPGLAGIQETQYF.